The table lists the clone carrying this T cell receptor beta chain with a count of one. Its antigen is undetermined. The PCR employed 60 Vbeta primers together with 13 Jbeta primers. Repertoires were generated with immunoSEQ multiplex PCR, while TCRdb's copy carries only in-frame clones and drops some. The data hold under 200,000 clones, with 75% to 85% observed a single time. This record comes from a study of cytomegalovirus exposure and HLA in healthy donors. General study points: Among donors in an Asian-associated ancestry cluster, a later analysis reportedly found fewer N-insertions than the roughly 700-donor mean.

Germline CDR1 SGHRS, CDR2 YFSETQ. J lost 8 bases, V lost 4 bases, and 8 bases had no gene match. This CDR3 is 15 amino acids long. The chain links TRBV5-1 to TRBJ1-6; 8 bases line up with TRBD1. Sequencing was done on a sample of PBMCs. This clonotype was sampled from a woman under 40 in good health and CMV-seropositive. In DNA, the CDR3 is TGCGCCAGCAGCACACGCACAGGGGGAGATTCACCCCTCCACTTT. As protein: CASSTRTGGDSPLHF.